Below, one T cell receptor (beta chain) is given with its context. Its antigen is currently unknown. The sample originates from a study of CD8 T cells in ankylosing spondylitis. Study-wide findings and caveats: Ankylosing spondylitis blood appeared to carry a characteristic TCR beta motif of seven to nine highly homologous variants.

Trimming stripped 1 base from V and 7 bases from J, with 22 bases between. The V gene's germline CDR1 is SGHRS and CDR2 YFSETQ. This CDR3 region has 17 residues. With molecular barcodes, quantitative 5'-RACE was used to make the TCR beta libraries. TCRdb reanalysed the 5' RACE reads using MiXCR and keeps one entry per CDR3 protein. Of 300,000 to 400,000 distinct CDR3 sequences in the sample, approximately 20% are singletons; the top ten hold about 15%. This TCR was sampled from a male donor with ankylosing spondylitis. The sequenced sample was blood, either unsorted or a sorted T cell fraction (not recorded which). The chain links TRBV5-1 to TRBJ2-3; maybe TRBD1 (6 bases). This CDR3 reads CASSLPAGTQQSYTQYF. The CDR3 DNA reads TGCGCCAGCAGCTTGCCCGCCGGGACACAGCAGAGCTATACGCAGTATTTT.